Listed below are T cell receptor beta chains from one sample, sequenced in a study of shared clonotypes between healthy human individuals. Generated by immunoSEQ multiplex PCR, the TCRdb table keeps only in-frame clones and is missing some. Here the sample spans 2 million to 3 million clones, over 85% being singletons. Source material: naive CD4+ T cells sorted from blood. The receptors were gathered from a man younger than 30 in good health. CDR3s include the opening cysteine and the closing phenylalanine or tryptophan. The D gene is left open where the match is weak. The size of a clone is reported for some rows only, either as once, few or many, or as a class for expanded clones.

cdr3_nt cdr3_aa clone_size j_call d_call v_call
TGTGCCAGCAGCGCTACAGGTTACGGCTACACCTTC CASSATGYGYTF NA TRBJ1-2 NA TRBV6-1
TGTGCCAGCAGCTCCATGGCGGGAAACACTGAAGCTTTCTTT CASSSMAGNTEAFF once TRBJ1-1 NA TRBV7-3
TGTGCCAGCAGCTTAGGGGTAGGCGGCTACGAGCAGTACTTC CASSLGVGGYEQYF NA TRBJ2-7 NA TRBV11-2
TGTGCCAGCAGTTTAGACACCGGGGAGCTGTTTTTT CASSLDTGELFF NA TRBJ2-2 NA TRBV28
TGTGCCAGCTCACCACTTGGACCCCCGGGCTCCTACGAGCAGTACTTC CASSPLGPPGSYEQYF NA TRBJ2-7 NA TRBV18
TGTGCCAGCAGCGTAGGACAGGAGCTAAGTGGCTACACCTTC CASSVGQELSGYTF NA TRBJ1-2 NA TRBV9
TGTGCCAGCAAGGGGGCCTACGAGCAGTACTTC CASKGAYEQYF NA TRBJ2-7 NA TRBV2
TGTGCCAGTCTACCGAGGTGGGATAGCAATCAGCCCCAGCATTTT CASLPRWDSNQPQHF NA TRBJ1-5 NA TRBV6-1
TGTGCCAGCAGCGCTACAGGGATTCTTGCGACCGGGGAGCTGTTTTTT CASSATGILATGELFF NA TRBJ2-2 NA TRBV9
TGTGCCAGCAGCTCGACAGGGTCTAACTATGGCTACACCTTC CASSSTGSNYGYTF NA TRBJ1-2 TRBD1 TRBV5-6
TGTGCCAGTGTCGCTGCGGGGCTGGGTGAAGCTTTCTTT CASVAAGLGEAFF NA TRBJ1-1 NA TRBV19
TGTGCCAGCAGTTCTTGGACCGGAGCAACTAATGAAAAACTGTTTTTT CASSSWTGATNEKLFF once TRBJ1-4 NA TRBV6-4
TGTGCCAGCAGCCAAGGGAGGGGGCTGAGTCAGCCCCAGCATTTT CASSQGRGLSQPQHF NA TRBJ1-5 TRBD1 TRBV14
TGTGCCAGCAGCCAACGAGAGACCCAGTACTTC CASSQRETQYF NA TRBJ2-5 NA TRBV4-2
TGTGCCAGCAACCTCGATTACTCCGGGAGCTTATATGGCTACACCTTC CASNLDYSGSLYGYTF NA TRBJ1-2 NA TRBV5-6
TGTGCCAGCAGCATCGGGGGCGCCTACGAGCAGTACTTC CASSIGGAYEQYF NA TRBJ2-7 NA TRBV11-2
TGTGCCAGCAGTTTAGACAGGCGCTACGAGCAGTACTTC CASSLDRRYEQYF NA TRBJ2-7 NA TRBV27
TGTGCCAGCAGCTTAGGTGGACGGCCGGAGCAGTTCTTC CASSLGGRPEQFF NA TRBJ2-1 NA TRBV13
TGTGCCAGCAGCCCCCGTAACACCGGGGAGCTGTTTTTT CASSPRNTGELFF NA TRBJ2-2 NA TRBV11-2
TGTGCCATCAGGGGTAGCGGGAACTACAATGAGCAGTTCTTC CAIRGSGNYNEQFF NA TRBJ2-1 TRBD2 TRBV10-3
TGTGCCACAGGCTGGGGAACCGGGGAGCTGTTTTTT CATGWGTGELFF NA TRBJ2-2 NA TRBV2
TGCGCCAGCAGCTTGGGGGGACAGGGACTAAAAAGCTACACCTTC CASSLGGQGLKSYTF NA TRBJ1-2 TRBD1 TRBV5-1
TGTGCCAGCAGCGTAGAGGGGTCACGAGGCTACACCTTC CASSVEGSRGYTF NA TRBJ1-2 NA TRBV9
TGTGCCAGCAGTTGGACAGGGGGCAGTGAAGCTTTCTTT CASSWTGGSEAFF NA TRBJ1-1 TRBD1 TRBV28
TGTGCCAGTAGTTGGGGACAGTTCTACGATACGCAGTATTTT CASSWGQFYDTQYF NA TRBJ2-3 TRBD1 TRBV19
TGCGCCAGCCATTCTCAGGGGGCGAATCAAGAGACCCAGTACTTC CASHSQGANQETQYF NA TRBJ2-5 TRBD1 TRBV10-1
TGTGCCAGCAGCGTAGCTTGGGCAGGGGGGAATGAGCAGTTCTTC CASSVAWAGGNEQFF NA TRBJ2-1 NA TRBV9
TGTGCCAGCAGCTTACGCGGGGGGAAGAACAATGAGCAGTTCTTC CASSLRGGKNNEQFF NA TRBJ2-1 TRBD2 TRBV7-2
TGTGCCAGCAGTGCCGCTGGAGTCCAAGAGACCCAGTACTTC CASSAAGVQETQYF NA TRBJ2-5 NA TRBV6-1
TGTGCCAGCAGCTTGCCCGGGCAGGGGGCAGTGGGCTACACCTTC CASSLPGQGAVGYTF NA TRBJ1-2 TRBD1 TRBV5-4
TGTGCCTGGAGTCAGGGGGTTTTCACTGAAGCTTTCTTT CAWSQGVFTEAFF few TRBJ1-1 TRBD1 TRBV30
TGTGCCACCTGGCGGAGCGGGGTAGGCGAGCAGTACTTC CATWRSGVGEQYF NA TRBJ2-7 TRBD2 TRBV6-5
TGTGCCAGTAGCCGGACCGGCTATAGCGGGAGGGCCCGGTTGGGGAGTACAGATACGCAGTATTTT CASSRTGYSGRARLGSTDTQYF NA TRBJ2-3 TRBD2 TRBV19
TGTGCCAGCAGTACGACAGGGGGCCCCTACGAGCAGTACTTC CASSTTGGPYEQYF NA TRBJ2-7 TRBD1 TRBV28
TGTGCCTGGAGTGATAGGGACTACGAGCAGTACTTC CAWSDRDYEQYF NA TRBJ2-7 NA TRBV30
TGTGCCAGTAGTACCCCAAAACCTAGCGGGAGCTCCTACGAGCAGTACTTC CASSTPKPSGSSYEQYF NA TRBJ2-7 TRBD2 TRBV19
TGTGCCAGCTCACCAAGGGACAGCATGACGGATGGCTACACCTTC CASSPRDSMTDGYTF NA TRBJ1-2 TRBD1 TRBV18
TGTGCCAGTAGTATTCGGGGAATCGGCAATGGCTACACCTTC CASSIRGIGNGYTF NA TRBJ1-2 NA TRBV19
TGTGCCAGCAGCTTAGCCGGGGGACGTAATTCACCCCTCCACTTT CASSLAGGRNSPLHF NA TRBJ1-6 NA TRBV11-2
TGTGCCAGCGGCCGACCGGGCCCAACACCCCTCCACTTT CASGRPGPTPLHF once TRBJ1-6 NA TRBV6-5
TGTGCCAGCAGTTTAGCCAGGGGCTATGGCTACACCTTC CASSLARGYGYTF NA TRBJ1-2 NA TRBV27
TGTGCCAGCAGCTTGAAAACAGGGGGCACTGAAGCTTTCTTT CASSLKTGGTEAFF NA TRBJ1-1 TRBD1 TRBV7-2
TGTGCCAGCAGCCGGACAGGGACCAATCAGCCCCAGCATTTT CASSRTGTNQPQHF NA TRBJ1-5 TRBD1 TRBV5-6
TGTGCCAGCTCATCGGGACGACAAGAGACCCAGTACTTC CASSSGRQETQYF once TRBJ2-5 NA TRBV18
TGTGCCTGGAGTCTCAGGTTAGGCAGGGGAGAAGAGACCCAGTACTTC CAWSLRLGRGEETQYF once TRBJ2-5 NA TRBV30